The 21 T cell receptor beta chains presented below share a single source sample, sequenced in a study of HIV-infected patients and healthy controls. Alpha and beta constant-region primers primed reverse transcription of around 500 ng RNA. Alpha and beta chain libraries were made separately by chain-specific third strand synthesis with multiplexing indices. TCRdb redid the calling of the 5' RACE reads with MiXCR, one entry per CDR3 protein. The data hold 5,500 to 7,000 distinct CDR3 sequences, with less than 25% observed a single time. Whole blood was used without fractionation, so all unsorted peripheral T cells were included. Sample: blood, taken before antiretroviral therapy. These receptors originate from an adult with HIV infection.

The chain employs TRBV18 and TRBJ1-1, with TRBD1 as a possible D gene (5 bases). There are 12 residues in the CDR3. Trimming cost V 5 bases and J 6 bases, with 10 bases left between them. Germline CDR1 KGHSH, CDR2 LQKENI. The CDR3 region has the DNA TGTGCCAGCTCAGCGGGACTCGCTGAAGCTTTCTTT. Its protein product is CASSAGLAEAFF. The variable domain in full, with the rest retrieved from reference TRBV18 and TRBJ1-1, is NAGVMQNPRHLVRRRGQEARLRCSPMKGHSHVYWYRQLPEEGLKFMVYLQKENIIDESGMPKERFSAEFPKEGPSILRIQQVVRGDSAAYFCASSAGLAEAFFGQGTRLTVV.

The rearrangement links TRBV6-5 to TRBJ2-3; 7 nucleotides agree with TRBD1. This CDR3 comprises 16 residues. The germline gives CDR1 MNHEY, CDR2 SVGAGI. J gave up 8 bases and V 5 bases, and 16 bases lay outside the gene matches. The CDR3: CASSHHEGAGDGTQYF. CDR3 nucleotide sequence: TGTGCCAGCAGTCACCACGAGGGGGCCGGGGATGGTACGCAGTATTTT.

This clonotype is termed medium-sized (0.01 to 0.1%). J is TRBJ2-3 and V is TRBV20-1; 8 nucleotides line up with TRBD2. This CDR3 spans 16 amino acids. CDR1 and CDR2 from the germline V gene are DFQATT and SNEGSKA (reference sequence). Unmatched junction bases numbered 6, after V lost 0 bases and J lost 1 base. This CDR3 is CSARDRMRGGTDTQYF. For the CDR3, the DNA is TGCAGTGCTAGAGATCGTATGCGGGGGGGCACAGATACGCAGTATTTT.

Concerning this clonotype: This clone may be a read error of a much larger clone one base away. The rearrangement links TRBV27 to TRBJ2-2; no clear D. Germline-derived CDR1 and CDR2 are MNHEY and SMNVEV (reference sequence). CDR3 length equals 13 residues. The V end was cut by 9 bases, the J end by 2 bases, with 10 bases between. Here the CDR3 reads CARIESNTGELFF. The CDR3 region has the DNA TGTGCCAGAATTGAGAGCAACACCGGGGAGCTGTTTTTT.

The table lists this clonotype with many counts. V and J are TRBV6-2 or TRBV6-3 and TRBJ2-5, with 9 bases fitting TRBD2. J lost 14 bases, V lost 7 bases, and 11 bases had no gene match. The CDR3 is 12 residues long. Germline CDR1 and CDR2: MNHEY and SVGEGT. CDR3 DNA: TGTGCCAGCATACGGAGCGGGGGGCCTACATACTTC. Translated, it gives CASIRSGGPTYF.

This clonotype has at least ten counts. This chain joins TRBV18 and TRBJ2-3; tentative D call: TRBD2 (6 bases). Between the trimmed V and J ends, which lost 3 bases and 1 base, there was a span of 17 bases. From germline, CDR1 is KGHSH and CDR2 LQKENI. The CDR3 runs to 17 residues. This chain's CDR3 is CASSPPPGLTRTDTQYF. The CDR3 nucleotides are TGTGCCAGCTCACCCCCTCCGGGACTTACCCGCACAGATACGCAGTATTTT.

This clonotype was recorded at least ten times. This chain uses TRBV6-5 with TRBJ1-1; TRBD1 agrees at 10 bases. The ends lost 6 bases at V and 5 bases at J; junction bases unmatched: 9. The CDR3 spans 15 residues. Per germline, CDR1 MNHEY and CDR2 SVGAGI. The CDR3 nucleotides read TGTGCCAGCAGATCCCGGACAGGGGGTGAGACTGAAGCTTTCTTT. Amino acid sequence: CASRSRTGGETEAFF.

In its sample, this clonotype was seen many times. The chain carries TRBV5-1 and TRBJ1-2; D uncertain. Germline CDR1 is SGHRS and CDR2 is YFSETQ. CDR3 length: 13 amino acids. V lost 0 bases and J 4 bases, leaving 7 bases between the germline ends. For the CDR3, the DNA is TGCGCCAGCAGCTTGGTGGAGACCTATGGCTACACCTTC. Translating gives CASSLVETYGYTF.

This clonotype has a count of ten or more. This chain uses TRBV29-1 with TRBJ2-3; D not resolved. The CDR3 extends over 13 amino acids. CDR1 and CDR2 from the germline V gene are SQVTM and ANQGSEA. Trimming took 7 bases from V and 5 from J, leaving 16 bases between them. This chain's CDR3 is CSAPTAQGDTQYF. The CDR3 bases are TGCAGCGCCCCCACGGCCCAAGGAGATACGCAGTATTTT.

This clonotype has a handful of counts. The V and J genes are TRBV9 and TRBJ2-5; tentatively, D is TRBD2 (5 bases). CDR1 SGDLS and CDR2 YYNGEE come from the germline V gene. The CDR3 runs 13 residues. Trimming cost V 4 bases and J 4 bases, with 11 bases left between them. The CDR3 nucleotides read TGTGCCAGCAGCTCCGGACTGGTAGAGACCCAGTACTTC. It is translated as CASSSGLVETQYF. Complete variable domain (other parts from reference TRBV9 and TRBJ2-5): DSGVTQTPKHLITATGQRVTLRCSPRSGDLSVYWYQQSLDQGLQFLIQYYNGEERAKGNILERFSAQQFPDLHSELNLSSLELGDSALYFCASSSGLVETQYFGPGTRLLVL.

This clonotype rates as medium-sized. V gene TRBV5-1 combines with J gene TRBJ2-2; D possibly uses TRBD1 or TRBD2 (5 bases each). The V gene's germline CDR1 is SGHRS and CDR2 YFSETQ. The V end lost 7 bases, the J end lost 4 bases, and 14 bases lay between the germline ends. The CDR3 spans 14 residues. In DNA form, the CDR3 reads TGCGCCAGCCAGTCAGGGACGGTCACCGGGGAGCTGTTTTTT. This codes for CASQSGTVTGELFF.

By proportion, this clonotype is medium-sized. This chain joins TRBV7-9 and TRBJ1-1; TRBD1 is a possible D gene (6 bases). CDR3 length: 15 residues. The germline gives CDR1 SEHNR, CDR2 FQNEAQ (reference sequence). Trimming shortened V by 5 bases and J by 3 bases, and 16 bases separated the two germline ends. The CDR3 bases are TGTGCCAGCAGCCCTACCGCCGCAGGGGACACTGAAGCTTTCTTT. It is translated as CASSPTAAGDTEAFF.

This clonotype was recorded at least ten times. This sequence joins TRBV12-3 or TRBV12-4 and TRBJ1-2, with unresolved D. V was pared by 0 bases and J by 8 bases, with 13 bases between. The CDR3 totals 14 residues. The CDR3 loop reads CASSLAASPLGYTF. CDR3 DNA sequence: TGTGCCAGCAGTTTAGCCGCCAGCCCCCTGGGCTACACCTTC.

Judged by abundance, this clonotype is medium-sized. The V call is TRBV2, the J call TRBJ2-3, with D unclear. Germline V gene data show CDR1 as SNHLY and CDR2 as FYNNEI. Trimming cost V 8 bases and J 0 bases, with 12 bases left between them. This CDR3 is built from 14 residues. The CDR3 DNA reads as TGTGCCAGCGGAGACCTTTGGAGCACAGATACGCAGTATTTT. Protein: CASGDLWSTDTQYF.

In DNA form, the CDR3 reads TGCAGTGCTAGGGCCCTAACAGTCAATCAGCCCCAGCATTTT. Translation gives CSARALTVNQPQHF. The rearrangement joins TRBV20-1 to TRBJ1-5; D is unresolved. The CDR3 contains 14 residues. Deletions cut 3 bases from V and 3 bases from J, with 12 bases between. The germline V gene has CDR1 DFQATT and CDR2 SNEGSKA (reference sequence).

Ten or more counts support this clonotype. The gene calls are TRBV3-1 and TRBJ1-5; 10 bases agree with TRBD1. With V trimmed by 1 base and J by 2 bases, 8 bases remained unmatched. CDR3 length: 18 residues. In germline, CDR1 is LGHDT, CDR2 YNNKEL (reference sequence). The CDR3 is CASSQGGQGFWGNQPQHF. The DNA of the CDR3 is TGTGCCAGCAGCCAAGGGGGACAGGGGTTCTGGGGCAATCAGCCCCAGCATTTT.

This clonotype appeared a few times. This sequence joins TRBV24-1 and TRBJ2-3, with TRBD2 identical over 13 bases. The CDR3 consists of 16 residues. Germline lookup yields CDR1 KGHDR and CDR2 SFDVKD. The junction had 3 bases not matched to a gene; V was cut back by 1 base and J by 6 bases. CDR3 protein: CATSDFPTSGGDTQYF. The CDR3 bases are TGTGCCACCAGTGATTTTCCGACTAGCGGGGGGGATACGCAGTATTTT.

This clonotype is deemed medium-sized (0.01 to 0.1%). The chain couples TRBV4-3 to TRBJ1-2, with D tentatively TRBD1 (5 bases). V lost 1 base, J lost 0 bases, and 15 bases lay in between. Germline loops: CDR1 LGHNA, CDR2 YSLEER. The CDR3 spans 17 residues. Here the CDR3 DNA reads TGCGCCAGCAGCCAAGGCCGCACGGGGGTAGCTAACTATGGCTACACCTTC. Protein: CASSQGRTGVANYGYTF.

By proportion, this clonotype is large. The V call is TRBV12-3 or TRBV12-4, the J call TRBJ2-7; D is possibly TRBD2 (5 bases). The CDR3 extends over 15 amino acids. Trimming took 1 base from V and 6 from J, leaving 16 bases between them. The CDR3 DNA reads TGTGCCAGCAGTTTAGGGAGGAGGCAGTTTCCCGAGCAGTACTTC. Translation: CASSLGRRQFPEQYF.

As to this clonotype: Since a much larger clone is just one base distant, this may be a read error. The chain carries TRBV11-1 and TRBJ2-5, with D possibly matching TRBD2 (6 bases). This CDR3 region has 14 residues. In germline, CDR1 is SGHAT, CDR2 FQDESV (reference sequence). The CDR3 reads CACRASGRGETQYF. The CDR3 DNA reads TGTGCCTGCAGAGCCTCTGGGCGGGGAGAGACCCAGTACTTC.

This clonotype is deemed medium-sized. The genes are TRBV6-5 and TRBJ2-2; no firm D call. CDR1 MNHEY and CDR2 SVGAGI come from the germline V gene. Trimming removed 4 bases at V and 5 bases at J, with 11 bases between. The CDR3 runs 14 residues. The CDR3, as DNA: TGTGCCAGCAGTTTTAGGCGAGGAACCGGGGAGCTGTTTTTT. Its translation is CASSFRRGTGELFF.